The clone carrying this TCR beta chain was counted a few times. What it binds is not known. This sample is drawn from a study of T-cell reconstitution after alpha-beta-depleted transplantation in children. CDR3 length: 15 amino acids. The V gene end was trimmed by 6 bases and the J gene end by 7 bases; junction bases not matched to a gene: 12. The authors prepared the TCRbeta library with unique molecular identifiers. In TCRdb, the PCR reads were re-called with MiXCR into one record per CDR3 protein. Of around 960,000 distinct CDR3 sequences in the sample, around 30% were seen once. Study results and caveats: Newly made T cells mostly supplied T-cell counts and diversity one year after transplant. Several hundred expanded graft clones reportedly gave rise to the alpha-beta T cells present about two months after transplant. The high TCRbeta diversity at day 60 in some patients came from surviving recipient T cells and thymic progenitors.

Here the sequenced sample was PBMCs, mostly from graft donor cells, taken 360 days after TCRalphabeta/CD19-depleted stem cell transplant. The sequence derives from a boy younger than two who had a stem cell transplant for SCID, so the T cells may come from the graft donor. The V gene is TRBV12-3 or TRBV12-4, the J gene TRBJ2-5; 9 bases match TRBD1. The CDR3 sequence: CASRKSGTGPATQYF. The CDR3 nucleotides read TGTGCCAGCAGGAAATCCGGGACAGGGCCGGCGACCCAGTACTTC.